This T cell receptor beta chain was documented in a study of T-cell memory formation after mild COVID-19 (dated by TCRdb to about 2021). Concerning the study at large: TCR sequence clusters from the two donors were largely donor specific. Longitudinal TCRalpha and TCRbeta repertoire sequencing tracked T-cell clones expanding and contracting after mild COVID-19 in a couple of donors. Two young, previously healthy adult volunteers made up the cohort, one male and one female.

The paper as a whole reports these results and caveats: Some responding clones were detected in pre-infection memory, suggesting pre-existing cross-reactive memory T cells joined the SARS-CoV-2 response. SARS-CoV-2 specificity was not confirmed for the second-wave clones peaking on day 37. From day 15 to 85, contracting clones showed balanced CD4/CD8 phenotypes, whereas a second wave of clones that expanded from day 15 to 37 leaned towards CD4+. Only a couple of mild cases were covered by the study, and larger cohorts that include severe cases with pre-infection samples were considered necessary. Contracting CD4+ clones were located mainly in the CM and EM memory subsets, whereas CD8+ clones were found to be enriched in EMRA.

The CDR3 spans 13 residues, from the cysteine through the phenylalanine. The entry retains the CDR3 DNA only, 39 bases that are in frame from base 1. Looking up the germline V gene yields CDR1 SGHTA and CDR2 FQGNSA. The junction shows trimming of 7 bases on V and 4 bases on J, plus 13 bases between the germline ends. Sequencing instrument: Illumina NovaSeq 6000. Using 5'RACE with constant-segment primers, TCRalpha and TCRbeta cDNA libraries were constructed, with sample barcodes and unique molecular identifiers added in the process. RNA was extracted from every sample with Trizol reagent. Libraries were amplified in two PCR steps, with a second sample barcode and Illumina TruSeq adapters added in the second step. The libraries were sequenced on an Illumina NovaSeq using 2 x 150 bp paired-end reads. Per the authors' processing: Demultiplexing of reads and collapsing into UMI-guided consensus sequences were performed with migec v1.2.7. Using mixcr v2.1.11, the UMI consensuses were aligned to TRA and TRB V and J templates and assembled into clonotypes. A clonotype was counted as expanded or contracted only when both edgeR and NoisET called the clonotype significant, with the noise models trained on biological replicates. For edgeR calls, a false discovery rate-adjusted p below 0.01 and a log2 fold-change threshold of 1 were applied. As an exploratory analysis of dynamics, PCA with hierarchical clustering was applied to max-normalized trajectories of the 1000 most abundant clonotypes. The CD4 or CD8 phenotype of responding clones was assigned using the separately sequenced CD4+ and CD8+ repertoires. TCRdb reprocessed the public reads (quality trimming at Q25 with fastp, clone calling with MiXCR) and kept in-frame beta chains. For every CDR3 protein sequence, its rows merge into one entry that carries the most common genes and DNA. TCRdb, not the original authors, processed these V and J calls. This sample gives about 200,000 distinct CDR3 sequences in total; 7.5% to 10% of them show up just once. In total, the top ten clones hold roughly 4% of the sample.

Ficoll-Paque density gradient centrifugation was used to isolate PBMCs. The sample holds a few counts of this clonotype. No antigen is known for it. Nothing much larger sits one base from this clone, and base qualities are not available. The V gene is TRBV7-2 and the J gene is TRBJ1-1; the D segment cannot be called with confidence. The clonotype comes from a young man who had mild COVID-19 (a few samples of this study predate the infection). The sample titles of this study are shuffled in the database, so cell type and time point are left out; the donor was told from shared clones. Sequencing was done on a sample of PBMCs or a T cell subset sorted from them (not recorded which). The sequenced DNA: TGTGCCAGCACTCCCCTGAAGGGCACTGAAGCTTTCTTT. Its protein is CASTPLKGTEAFF.